This TCR beta chain was found in a study of blood T cell repertoires in COVID-19. Under the authors' procedure: Amplification with reference gene primers provided the estimates of nucleated cell counts. TCRdb's table, derived via immunoSEQ multiplex PCR, lists solely in-frame clones and lacks some. Clone size and the V and J calls come from that table; the DNA yielded D and trimming. The sample yields 450,000 or so clones, about 90% seen once. The CDR3 has 13 residues. Trimming shortened V by 6 bases and J by 4 bases, and 10 bases separated the two germline ends. In germline, CDR1 is LGHDT, CDR2 YNNKEL (reference sequence).

Specimen: PBMCs or T cells enriched from blood (not recorded which). The sequence was collected from a man younger than 35 who had recovered from COVID-19. The chain recombines TRBV3-1 (or the pseudogene TRBV3-2) with TRBJ2-4, with TRBD2 as a possible D gene (6 bases). The CDR3 protein is CASSLGTKNIQYF. CDR3 coding DNA: TGTGCCAGCAGTCTCGGGACTAAAAACATTCAGTACTTC.